The 25 T cell receptor beta chains given below trace back to one sample, sequenced in a study of cytomegalovirus exposure and HLA in healthy donors. It was with 60 Vbeta and 13 Jbeta primers that the PCR ran. TCRdb's table, derived via immunoSEQ multiplex PCR, lists solely in-frame clones and lacks some. The table lists 150,000 to 200,000 clones, 65% to 85% of them singletons. Sequencing input: PBMCs. These TCRs come from a woman in her twenties or thirties in good health and CMV-seropositive.

The J gene is TRBJ1-2, the V gene TRBV14; tentative D call: TRBD1 (6 bases). Trimming took 4 bases from V and 7 from J, leaving 10 bases between them. Per germline, CDR1 SGHDN and CDR2 FVKESK. The CDR3 is 12 amino acids. The CDR3 reads CASSPSRGGYTF. Written as DNA, the CDR3 is TGTGCCAGCAGCCCTAGCAGGGGTGGCTACACCTTC.

The rearrangement joins TRBV6-4 to TRBJ2-3; 9 bases match TRBD2. Losses at the gene ends were 5 bases for V and 1 base for J; bases not matched to a gene: 4. The CDR3 contains 15 residues. Germline values: CDR1 MRHNA, CDR2 SNTAGT. The CDR3 DNA reads as TGTGCCAGCAGTAGGACTAGCGAGGGCACAGATACGCAGTATTTT. Translated: CASSRTSEGTDTQYF.

The chain joins TRBV5-1 to TRBJ2-1; possibly TRBD2 for D (5 bases). Germline CDR1 SGHRS, CDR2 YFSETQ. V was clipped by 5 bases and J by 8 bases, with 17 bases between them. The CDR3 spans 14 residues. CDR3 DNA: TGCGCCAGCAGGGGTGGAATGGCTAGCCATGAGCAGTTCTTC. Amino acid sequence: CASRGGMASHEQFF.

This clone was counted once. This chain uses TRBV9 with TRBJ2-7; TRBD2 is a possible D gene (6 bases). V was clipped by 0 bases and J by 4 bases, with 11 bases between them. Per germline, CDR1 SGDLS and CDR2 YYNGEE. The CDR3 totals 14 residues. DNA for the CDR3: TGTGCCAGCAGCGTAGGGGACGGGAGTTACGAGCAGTACTTC. Translating gives CASSVGDGSYEQYF.

In its sample, this clone was seen once. The V call is TRBV20-1, the J call TRBJ2-7, with D unclear. Trimming shortened V by 3 bases and J by 13 bases, and 16 bases separated the two germline ends. Per germline, CDR1 DFQATT and CDR2 SNEGSKA (reference sequence). The CDR3 is 11 amino acids. Here the CDR3 reads CSASGGRVYYF. CDR3 nucleotides: TGCAGTGCTAGCGGCGGTCGCGTTTACTACTTC.

The chain links TRBV7-6 to TRBJ2-7; 9 bases agree with TRBD2. Germline loops: CDR1 SGHVS, CDR2 FNYEAQ. The V and J ends lost 5 bases and 1 base, in that order; junction bases with no gene match: 9. The CDR3 runs 16 residues. Written as DNA, the CDR3 is TGTGCCAGCAGCGGTAATGTACTAGCGGGTTCCTACGAGCAGTACTTC. Translating gives CASSGNVLAGSYEQYF.

In its sample, this clone was seen a few times. V and J are TRBV5-4 and TRBJ1-2, with a possible D match to TRBD1 (5 bases). V was pared by 0 bases and J by 7 bases, with 13 bases between. Germline assignment: CDR1 SGHNT and CDR2 YYREEE (reference sequence). The CDR3 runs 14 residues. The chain's CDR3 is CASSLVQGTTGYTF. CDR3 DNA: TGTGCCAGCAGCTTGGTCCAGGGTACTACTGGCTACACCTTC. The whole variable domain, remainder taken from reference TRBV5-4 and TRBJ1-2, is ETGVTQSPTHLIKTRGQQVTLRCSSQSGHNTVSWYQQALGQGPQFIFQYYREEENGRGNFPPRFSGLQFPNYSSELNVNALELDDSALYLCASSLVQGTTGYTFGSGTRLTVV.

The rearrangement links TRBV9 to TRBJ2-1; 8 nucleotides match TRBD1. This CDR3 region has 18 residues. With 4 bases clipped from V and 0 bases from J, the junction kept 12 bases outside the gene matches. Germline loops: CDR1 SGDLS, CDR2 YYNGEE. The CDR3 protein is CASSPPQGQGLSYNEQFF. For the CDR3, the DNA is TGTGCCAGCAGCCCACCCCAAGGACAGGGCCTCTCCTACAATGAGCAGTTCTTC. The full variable domain, rest sourced from reference TRBV9 and TRBJ2-1, is DSGVTQTPKHLITATGQRVTLRCSPRSGDLSVYWYQQSLDQGLQFLIQYYNGEERAKGNILERFSAQQFPDLHSELNLSSLELGDSALYFCASSPPQGQGLSYNEQFFGPGTRLTVL.

CDR3: CASSQDGQGMVEQYF. The CDR3 nucleotides read TGCGCCAGCAGCCAAGACGGGCAGGGGATGGTCGAGCAGTACTTC. This chain connects TRBV4-1 to TRBJ2-7, with D tentatively TRBD1 (6 bases). V was pared by 0 bases and J by 6 bases, with 15 bases between. The CDR3 has 15 residues. The germline V gene encodes CDR1 MGHRA and CDR2 YSYEKL.

The rearrangement joins TRBV5-1 to TRBJ1-2, with 7 bases identical to TRBD1. After removal of 3 bases from V and 5 bases from J, the junction contained 7 bases not matched to a gene. Germline V lookup: CDR1 SGHRS, CDR2 YFSETQ. The CDR3 has 14 amino acids. The CDR3 here is CASSSLTGSYGYTF. The CDR3 DNA reads as TGCGCCAGCAGCTCCCTGACAGGGTCTTATGGCTACACCTTC.

V and J are TRBV4-2 and TRBJ1-2, with D perhaps TRBD1 (5 bases). Germline-derived CDR1 and CDR2 are LGHNA and YNFKEQ. CDR3 length: 14 residues. V lost 0 bases to trimming and J lost 2 bases, with 7 bases between them. CDR3 region: CASSQDGGNYGYTF. The CDR3 DNA is TGTGCCAGCAGCCAAGATGGGGGGAACTATGGCTACACCTTC.

This clone appeared once. The chain is built from TRBV18 and TRBJ2-1; 7 nucleotides agree with TRBD1. CDR1 and CDR2 (germline): KGHSH, LQKENI. The V and J ends lost 4 bases and 8 bases, in that order; junction bases with no gene match: 5. The CDR3 is 13 residues long. The chain's CDR3 is CASSRRQGDEQFF. As DNA, the CDR3 is TGTGCCAGCTCACGGCGACAGGGCGATGAGCAGTTCTTC.

For the CDR3, the DNA is TGTGCCAGCAGTTTAGCACAGGGCGGGGAAAAACTGTTTTTT. Protein: CASSLAQGGEKLFF. The V and J genes are TRBV6-5 and TRBJ1-4; tentatively, D is TRBD1 (6 bases). Germline lookup yields CDR1 MNHEY and CDR2 SVGAGI. The CDR3 sequence is 14 residues long. V dropped 4 bases and J dropped 8 bases, with 14 bases sitting between them.

The chain joins TRBV29-1 to TRBJ1-1; TRBD1 agrees at 8 bases. Germline CDR1 and CDR2: SQVTM and ANQGSEA. V shed 4 bases and J 6 bases; nucleotides not matched to a gene: 4. This CDR3 has 12 amino acids. The CDR3 DNA sequence: TGCAGCGTTGGACGGACAGGGTCTGAAGCTTTCTTT. Translation: CSVGRTGSEAFF.

The rearrangement joins TRBV18 to TRBJ2-7, with D perhaps TRBD1 (5 bases). In germline, CDR1 is KGHSH, CDR2 LQKENI. Trimming removed 1 base from V and 3 bases from J, with 7 bases in between. The CDR3 has 13 residues. CDR3 nucleotide sequence: TGTGCCAGCTCACCACGACAGTTCTACGAGCAGTACTTC. Its translation: CASSPRQFYEQYF.

The rearrangement links TRBV9 to TRBJ2-5, with 11 bases aligning to TRBD1. The CDR3 covers 13 residues. The junction had 8 bases not matched to a gene; V was cut back by 8 bases and J by 8 bases. Germline V gene data show CDR1 as SGDLS and CDR2 as YYNGEE. The chain's CDR3 is CASKGQGAPTQYF. Written as DNA, the CDR3 is TGTGCCAGTAAAGGACAGGGGGCCCCCACCCAGTACTTC. The whole variable domain, filled in from reference TRBV9 and TRBJ2-5, reads DSGVTQTPKHLITATGQRVTLRCSPRSGDLSVYWYQQSLDQGLQFLIQYYNGEERAKGNILERFSAQQFPDLHSELNLSSLELGDSALYFCASKGQGAPTQYFGPGTRLLVL.

The chain combines TRBV19 with TRBJ1-1; 9 nucleotides align to TRBD1. The germline CDR1 and CDR2 sequences are LNHDA and SQIVND (reference sequence). This CDR3 spans 12 amino acids. The ends lost 8 bases at V and 7 bases at J; junction bases unmatched: 5. The CDR3 spells CASGDREVEAFF. The CDR3 DNA sequence: TGTGCCAGTGGGGACAGGGAAGTTGAAGCTTTCTTT.

This clone showed up just a few times. The chain combines TRBV18 with TRBJ1-2, with TRBD1 identical over 7 bases. V dropped 6 bases and J dropped 5; count of bases not matched to a gene: 9. This CDR3 is 14 amino acids long. Germline lookup yields CDR1 KGHSH and CDR2 LQKENI. The CDR3, as DNA: TGTGCCAGCTCCCTACGAGACAGGGCATATGGCTACACCTTC. Translated, it gives CASSLRDRAYGYTF.

V is TRBV13 and J is TRBJ2-5; D is undetermined. V was pared by 3 bases and J by 7 bases, with 12 bases between. From germline, CDR1 is PRHDT and CDR2 FYEKMQ (reference sequence). CDR3 size: 13 residues. The CDR3 nucleotides read TGTGCCAGCAGCTTTTATGACAATGGGACCCAGTACTTC. Translating it yields CASSFYDNGTQYF.

This chain uses TRBV7-2 with TRBJ2-1; TRBD2 aligns across 7 bases. V was pared by 4 bases and J by 4 bases, with 4 bases of the junction left unmatched. The CDR3 is 14 residues long. Germline-derived CDR1 and CDR2 are SGHTA and FQGNSA. The chain's CDR3 is CASSWGGTYNEQFF. CDR3 bases: TGTGCCAGCAGCTGGGGGGGGACGTACAATGAGCAGTTCTTC.

This chain uses TRBV6-5 with TRBJ2-7, with 7 bases identical to TRBD1. The CDR3 covers 12 residues. In germline, CDR1 is MNHEY, CDR2 SVGAGI. V trimming: 2 bases; J trimming: 11 bases; junction bases outside the gene matches: 6. This chain's CDR3 is CASSYPGQAEYF. The DNA for the CDR3 is TGTGCCAGCAGTTACCCCGGACAGGCTGAGTACTTC.

The rearrangement uses TRBV9 and TRBJ2-1, with D perhaps TRBD2 (6 bases). The CDR3 covers 16 residues. Germline CDR1 and CDR2: SGDLS and YYNGEE. Trimming shortened V by 3 bases and J by 0 bases, and 13 bases separated the two germline ends. The CDR3 region has the DNA TGTGCCAGCAGCGCTGGGACTTCTATCTCCTACAATGAGCAGTTCTTC. This gives the protein CASSAGTSISYNEQFF.

The chain links TRBV27 to TRBJ2-3, with TRBD2 matching 8 bases. V dropped 7 bases and J dropped 2; count of bases not matched to a gene: 11. This CDR3 is 16 amino acids long. Germline V gene data show CDR1 as MNHEY and CDR2 as SMNVEV (reference sequence). CDR3 protein: CASTSRLAGFTDTQYF. In nucleotides, the CDR3 is TGTGCCAGCACAAGTAGGCTAGCGGGTTTCACAGATACGCAGTATTTT.

The J gene is TRBJ1-6, the V gene TRBV19; D call uncertain. V lost 6 bases to trimming and J lost 15 bases, with 18 bases between them. The germline V gene encodes CDR1 LNHDA and CDR2 SQIVND (reference sequence). The CDR3 length is 13 residues. The CDR3 coding sequence is TGTGCCAGTAGGAGAGGCGGAAGTTTCTACCTCCACTTT. Translation gives CASRRGGSFYLHF.

The chain uses TRBV5-4 and TRBJ1-6; D gene unclear. V lost 2 bases and J 2 bases, leaving 11 bases between the germline ends. The CDR3 runs 16 residues. The germline CDR1 and CDR2 sequences are SGHNT and YYREEE (reference sequence). The CDR3 reads CASSLLDTAYNSPLHF. CDR3 nucleotide sequence: TGTGCCAGCAGCTTACTAGACACCGCCTATAATTCACCCCTCCACTTT.